The 26 T cell receptor beta chains given below trace back to one sample, sequenced in a study of blood T cell repertoires in COVID-19. Generated by immunoSEQ multiplex PCR, the TCRdb table keeps only in-frame clones and is missing some. The table shows some 180,000 clones, with approximately 88% occurring only once. Specimen: peripheral blood. The receptors derive from a man aged 40-55 years with acute or convalescent COVID-19.

This clone was seen more than once but under ten times. This sequence joins TRBV6-5 and TRBJ1-5, with unresolved D. CDR1 and CDR2 from the germline V gene are MNHEY and SVGAGI. The V end was cut by 0 bases, the J end by 2 bases, with 8 bases between. This CDR3 has 15 amino acids. CDR3 amino acids: CASSYSNSGNQPQHF. Written as DNA, the CDR3 is TGTGCCAGCAGTTACTCGAATTCGGGCAATCAGCCCCAGCATTTT.

V usage is TRBV4-3 and J usage is TRBJ1-1; 11 bases are shared with TRBD1. The CDR3 length is 16 residues. Germline V gene lookup returns CDR1 LGHNA and CDR2 YSLEER. V was clipped by 0 bases and J by 5 bases; unmatched bases: 5. As DNA, the CDR3 is TGCGCCAGCAGCCAAGAGGGACAGGGGGGCGGTACTGAAGCTTTCTTT. Protein product: CASSQEGQGGGTEAFF.

This clone was picked up one time. This CDR3 reads CASSSGTSGLTDTQYF. CDR3 sequence (DNA): TGTGCCAGCAGCTCGGGGACTAGCGGGCTTACAGATACGCAGTATTTT. The chain combines TRBV11-3 with TRBJ2-3; 12 bases are shared with TRBD2. Trimming cost V 4 bases and J 3 bases; bases outside gene matches: 5. The germline V gene encodes CDR1 SGHNT and CDR2 YENEEA. This CDR3 is 16 amino acids long.

The chain carries TRBV27 and TRBJ1-1; D may be TRBD1 (5 bases). Between the trimmed V and J ends, which lost 6 bases and 1 base, there was a span of 12 bases. CDR3 length equals 14 residues. Germline loops: CDR1 MNHEY, CDR2 SMNVEV (reference sequence). Written as DNA, the CDR3 is TGTGCCAGCAGCCTACAGGCATGGAACACTGAAGCTTTCTTT. Protein: CASSLQAWNTEAFF.

J is TRBJ2-1 and V is TRBV6-2 or TRBV6-3; TRBD2 agrees at 7 bases. J was trimmed by 3 bases and V by 6 bases; bases with no gene match: 8. CDR3 length: 15 residues. Germline lookup yields CDR1 MNHEY and CDR2 SVGEGT. CDR3 loop: CASSPLAIFYNEQFF. The CDR3 DNA is TGTGCCAGCAGCCCACTAGCGATCTTCTACAATGAGCAGTTCTTC.

The genes are TRBV5-1 and TRBJ2-1, with 9 bases fitting TRBD2. The CDR3 has 16 amino acids. The germline gives CDR1 SGHRS, CDR2 YFSETQ. V lost 1 base, J lost 3 bases, and 5 bases stayed unmatched. In DNA, the CDR3 is TGCGCCAGCAGCTTGTTGGAAGCGGGGGGCTACAATGAGCAGTTCTTC. Translated: CASSLLEAGGYNEQFF.

The chain uses TRBV2 and TRBJ1-2, with 9 bases aligning to TRBD1. The CDR3 covers 15 residues. Germline V lookup: CDR1 SNHLY, CDR2 FYNNEI. Losses at the gene ends were 3 bases for V and 5 bases for J; bases not matched to a gene: 7. The CDR3 DNA is TGTGCCAGCAGTGAGTCATGGACAGGGGTTTATGGCTACACCTTC. Protein product: CASSESWTGVYGYTF.

The CDR3 sequence: CASSQDWSTSGFSYEQYF. The DNA for the CDR3 is TGTGCCAGCAGCCAAGATTGGAGTACTAGCGGGTTTTCCTACGAGCAGTACTTC. The chain couples TRBV4-2 to TRBJ2-7; 9 nucleotides match TRBD2. Germline V gene data show CDR1 as LGHNA and CDR2 as YNFKEQ. The CDR3 is 18 amino acids. The junction had 10 bases not matched to a gene; V was cut back by 0 bases and J by 1 base.

The CDR3 spells CASSSTALWVTEAFF. CDR3 sequence (DNA): TGTGCCAGTAGTTCGACAGCTCTGTGGGTCACTGAAGCTTTCTTT. The chain recombines TRBV19 with TRBJ1-1, with D tentatively TRBD1 (5 bases). Germline CDR1 and CDR2: LNHDA and SQIVND (reference sequence). There are 15 residues in the CDR3. Between the trimmed V and J ends, which lost 5 bases and 4 bases, there was a span of 17 bases.

The chain couples TRBV5-6 to TRBJ2-3; possibly TRBD1 for D (5 bases). The length of the CDR3 is 15 residues. Germline CDR1 and CDR2: SGHDT and YYEEEE. Trimming removed 4 bases from V and 2 bases from J, with 14 bases in between. The CDR3 loop reads CASSGAARVTDTQYF. In DNA, the CDR3 is TGTGCCAGCAGCGGGGCCGCTAGAGTCACAGATACGCAGTATTTT. Full variable domain (rest looked up from reference TRBV5-6 and TRBJ2-3): DAGVTQSPTHLIKTRGQQVTLRCSPKSGHDTVSWYQQALGQGPQFIFQYYEEEERQRGNFPDRFSGHQFPNYSSELNVNALLLGDSALYLCASSGAARVTDTQYFGPGTRLTVL.

This sequence joins TRBV5-1 and TRBJ2-5; D is possibly TRBD1 (5 bases). V was pared by 0 bases and J by 1 base, with 19 bases between. This CDR3 is 18 amino acids long. Germline-derived CDR1 and CDR2 are SGHRS and YFSETQ. The CDR3 nucleotides are TGCGCCAGCAGCTTGGGAAGGGGCGCACAAGGGGCCCAAGAGACCCAGTACTTC. The encoded protein is CASSLGRGAQGAQETQYF.

V is TRBV18 and J is TRBJ2-1; no definite D call. The CDR3 sequence is 16 residues long. Germline CDR1 is KGHSH and CDR2 is LQKENI. Trimming took off 4 bases at V and 0 bases at J, with 13 bases between the two ends. CDR3 region: CASSLQTASSYNEQFF. The CDR3 coding sequence is TGTGCCAGCTCACTTCAGACGGCTAGCTCCTACAATGAGCAGTTCTTC.

The chain recombines TRBV5-6 with TRBJ2-3; 12 positions match TRBD2. Looked up from germline, CDR1 is SGHDT and CDR2 is YYEEEE. Trimming cost V 5 bases and J 0 bases; bases outside gene matches: 4. The CDR3 is 16 residues long. CDR3 loop: CASSETSGGSTDTQYF. CDR3 DNA: TGTGCCAGCAGTGAGACTAGCGGGGGTAGCACAGATACGCAGTATTTT.

The rearrangement uses TRBV7-9 and TRBJ1-2; possibly TRBD1 for D (5 bases). The CDR3 length is 14 residues. Germline V gives CDR1 SEHNR, CDR2 FQNEAQ (reference sequence). The V and J ends lost 1 base and 8 bases respectively, with 14 bases between them. CDR3 sequence reads: CASSLVMPGNGYTF. The CDR3 region has the DNA TGTGCCAGCAGCTTAGTAATGCCAGGGAACGGCTACACCTTC.

CDR3 region: CASSPSRDRGNSPLHF. Written as DNA, the CDR3 is TGTGCCAGTAGTCCCTCCCGGGACAGGGGGAATTCACCCCTCCACTTT. V is TRBV19 and J is TRBJ1-6; 11 positions match TRBD1. Germline loops: CDR1 LNHDA, CDR2 SQIVND (reference sequence). J was trimmed by 7 bases and V by 5 bases; bases with no gene match: 7. This CDR3 region has 16 residues.

V is TRBV9 and J is TRBJ2-1; 13 bases agree with TRBD2. The CDR3 runs to 18 residues. V gave up 3 bases and J gave up 3 bases; unmatched junction bases: 9. Germline lookup yields CDR1 SGDLS and CDR2 YYNGEE. The CDR3 DNA reads as TGTGCCAGCAGCGGGCGACTAGCGGGGGGACCGAACTACAATGAGCAGTTCTTC. Its translation: CASSGRLAGGPNYNEQFF. The complete variable domain, with remaining parts taken from reference TRBV9 and TRBJ2-1, reads DSGVTQTPKHLITATGQRVTLRCSPRSGDLSVYWYQQSLDQGLQFLIQYYNGEERAKGNILERFSAQQFPDLHSELNLSSLELGDSALYFCASSGRLAGGPNYNEQFFGPGTRLTVL.

This clone turned up a few times. The same CDR3 can be traced to other DNA sequences in this sample. The J gene is TRBJ1-1, the V gene TRBV5-1; D remains ambiguous. Trimming stripped 1 base from V and 0 bases from J, with 4 bases between. The CDR3 is 13 residues long. Germline assignment: CDR1 SGHRS and CDR2 YFSETQ. In DNA form, the CDR3 reads TGCGCCAGCAGCTTGACAGTGAACACTGAAGCTTTCTTT. This sequence encodes CASSLTVNTEAFF.

This rearrangement joins TRBV9 to TRBJ1-1; no clear D. V was pared by 4 bases and J by 4 bases, with 14 bases between. The germline gives CDR1 SGDLS, CDR2 YYNGEE. The CDR3 has 14 amino acids. The CDR3 reads CASSPQVPGTEAFF. CDR3 in DNA: TGTGCCAGCAGCCCCCAGGTTCCCGGCACTGAAGCTTTCTTT.

The chain employs TRBV6-1 and TRBJ1-1; 8 bases match TRBD1. The CDR3 has 18 amino acids. J lost 4 bases, V lost 1 base, and 14 bases had no gene match. Germline assignment: CDR1 MNHNS and CDR2 SASEGT. The CDR3 sequence: CASSEDSRGLWEATEAFF. CDR3 DNA: TGTGCCAGCAGTGAAGATAGCAGGGGGCTATGGGAGGCCACTGAAGCTTTCTTT.

The rearrangement uses TRBV3-1 (or the pseudogene TRBV3-2) and TRBJ2-1; TRBD2 aligns across 12 bases. Losses at the gene ends were 0 bases for V and 10 bases for J; bases not matched to a gene: 4. CDR3 size: 15 residues. Germline V gene data show CDR1 as LGHDT and CDR2 as YNNKEL (reference sequence). Here the CDR3 DNA reads TGTGCCAGCAGCCAAGATCTACTAGCGGGGGGCGAGCAGTTCTTC. It is translated as CASSQDLLAGGEQFF.

The chain combines TRBV9 with TRBJ2-5; D perhaps matches TRBD2 (6 bases). The ends were cut back, 0 bases at V and 1 base at J, with 10 bases in the middle. The germline gives CDR1 SGDLS, CDR2 YYNGEE. The CDR3 spans 15 residues. CDR3 nucleotides: TGTGCCAGCAGCGTAGCGGGGCGGGGCCAAGAGACCCAGTACTTC. Its translation is CASSVAGRGQETQYF.

In its sample, this clone was seen a few times. This rearrangement joins TRBV4-1 to TRBJ2-7, with TRBD2 identical over 9 bases. This CDR3 has 16 amino acids. Germline CDR1 and CDR2: MGHRA and YSYEKL. V lost 2 bases and J lost 1; bases outside the gene matches: 6. The CDR3 DNA reads TGCGCCAGCAGCCAACAGAGCGGGGGGCCTTCCTACGAGCAGTACTTC. Its protein is CASSQQSGGPSYEQYF.

The V and J genes are TRBV27 and TRBJ2-1, with D tentatively TRBD2 (5 bases). The CDR3 length is 15 residues. Germline lookup yields CDR1 MNHEY and CDR2 SMNVEV (reference sequence). V was pared by 5 bases and J by 0 bases, with 11 bases between. CDR3 region: CASSPRRDSYNEQFF. The CDR3 DNA is TGTGCCAGCAGTCCCCGACGGGACTCCTACAATGAGCAGTTCTTC.

The V and J genes are TRBV7-2 and TRBJ1-5, with D perhaps matching TRBD1 (5 bases). Germline assignment: CDR1 SGHTA and CDR2 FQGNSA. Trimming shortened V by 2 bases and J by 2 bases, and 10 bases separated the two germline ends. The CDR3 is 15 residues long. The CDR3 protein is CASSLRLQGNQPQHF. The CDR3 DNA sequence: TGTGCCAGCAGCTTAAGGCTACAGGGCAATCAGCCCCAGCATTTT.

The rearrangement links TRBV11-3 to TRBJ1-1, with TRBD1 as a possible D gene (6 bases). Germline loops: CDR1 SGHNT, CDR2 YENEEA. V was shortened by 3 bases and J by 4 bases, with 15 bases between the two germline ends. This CDR3 has 15 amino acids. The CDR3 region has the DNA TGTGCCAGCAGCTTCCCAGGGACATGCCCCACTGAAGCTTTCTTT. Translated: CASSFPGTCPTEAFF.

The V and J genes are TRBV4-1 and TRBJ2-4, with TRBD1 matching over 9 bases. Germline values: CDR1 MGHRA, CDR2 YSYEKL. CDR3 size: 17 residues. Losses at the gene ends were 0 bases for V and 1 base for J; bases not matched to a gene: 4. CDR3 nucleotides: TGCGCCAGCAGCCAAGAAAGGGACAGGGTGGCCAAAAACATTCAGTACTTC. Translated: CASSQERDRVAKNIQYF.